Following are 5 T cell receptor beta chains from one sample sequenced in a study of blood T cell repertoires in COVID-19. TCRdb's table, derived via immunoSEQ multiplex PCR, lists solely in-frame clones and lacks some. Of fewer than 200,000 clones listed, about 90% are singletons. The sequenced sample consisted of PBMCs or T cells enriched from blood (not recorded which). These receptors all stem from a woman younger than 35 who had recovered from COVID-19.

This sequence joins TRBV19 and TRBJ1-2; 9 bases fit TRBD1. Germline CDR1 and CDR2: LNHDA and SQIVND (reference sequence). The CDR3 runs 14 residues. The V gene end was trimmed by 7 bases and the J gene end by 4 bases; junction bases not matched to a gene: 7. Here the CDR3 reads CASKTGGDRYGYTF. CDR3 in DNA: TGTGCCAGTAAAACAGGGGGCGACCGCTATGGCTACACCTTC.

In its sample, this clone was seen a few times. The CDR3 protein is CASSLDRGAAGGYTF. CDR3 DNA sequence: TGTGCCAGCAGCTTAGATCGGGGGGCTGCGGGTGGCTACACCTTC. V and J are TRBV11-2 and TRBJ1-2; D is possibly TRBD1 (6 bases). The germline V and J ends were trimmed by 0 bases and 7 bases, with 15 bases remaining between them. This CDR3 contains 15 residues. The germline gives CDR1 SGHAT, CDR2 FQNNGV.

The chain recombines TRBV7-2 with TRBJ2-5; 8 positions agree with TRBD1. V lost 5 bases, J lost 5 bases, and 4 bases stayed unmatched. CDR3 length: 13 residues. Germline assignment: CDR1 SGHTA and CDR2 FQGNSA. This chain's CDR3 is CASSLRGPETQYF. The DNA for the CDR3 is TGTGCCAGCAGCCTCAGGGGGCCGGAGACCCAGTACTTC.

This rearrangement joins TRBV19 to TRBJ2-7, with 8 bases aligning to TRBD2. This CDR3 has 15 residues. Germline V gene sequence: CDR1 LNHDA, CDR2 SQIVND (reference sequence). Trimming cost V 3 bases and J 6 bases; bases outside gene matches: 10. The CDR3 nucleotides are TGTGCCAGTAGTATGGGGACTAGGGGTTTTCTCGAGCAGTACTTC. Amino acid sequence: CASSMGTRGFLEQYF.

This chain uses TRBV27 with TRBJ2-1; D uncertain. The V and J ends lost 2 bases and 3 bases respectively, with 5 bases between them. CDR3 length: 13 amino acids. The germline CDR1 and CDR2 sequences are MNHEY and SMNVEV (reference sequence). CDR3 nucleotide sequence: TGTGCCAGCAGTTTAGCAGTCTACAATGAGCAGTTCTTC. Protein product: CASSLAVYNEQFF.